These T cell receptor beta chains were read from a single sample in a study of human T cells and chemical hapten exposure. TCRdb reprocessed the RACE reads via MiXCR and lists one record per CDR3 protein. This table holds some 170,000 distinct CDR3 sequences, 25% to 35% found once. The material was whole blood, obtained in connection with sensitization to the hapten diphenylcyclopropenone (DPC). The receptor source for this set is a woman aged 18-29 years with alopecia areata. Some clones in this sample may be carry-over from other donors' samples. Each CDR3 is given with its conserved first and last residue. Fields, in order: D gene, clone size, V gene, J gene, CDR3 protein, CDR3 DNA. A D gene is named only where the DNA matches it firmly. Clone size is stated in some rows and not others, as once, few, many or a class when expanded.

.	few	TRBV3-1	TRBJ2-5	CASSRVLRGSETQYF	TGTGCCAGCAGCCGGGTGCTTCGGGGGAGCGAGACCCAGTACTTC
.	many	TRBV4-3	TRBJ2-7	CASSPRQDSEQYF	TGCGCCAGCAGCCCCCGCCAGGATAGCGAGCAGTACTTC
.	.	TRBV25-1	TRBJ2-1	CASSDPTGQSNTYNEQFF	TGTGCCAGCAGTGATCCCACCGGACAATCCAACACATACAATGAGCAGTTCTTC
TRBD1	.	TRBV29-1	TRBJ1-2	CSVPTGAGSGYTF	TGCAGCGTCCCAACAGGGGCCGGGAGTGGCTACACCTTC
.	few	TRBV4-2	TRBJ2-3	CASSQPAGTSTDTQYF	TGTGCCAGCAGCCAACCCGCAGGAACTAGCACAGATACGCAGTATTTT
TRBD2	.	TRBV20-1	TRBJ2-7	CSARGTSGRKAYEQYF	TGCAGTGCTAGAGGGACTAGCGGGAGGAAGGCCTACGAGCAGTACTTC
.	.	TRBV18	TRBJ1-6	CASSWADNSPLHF	TGTGCCAGCTCATGGGCAGATAATTCACCCCTCCACTTT
.	.	TRBV20-1	TRBJ1-2	CSASWGAGYGYTF	TGCAGTGCTAGTTGGGGGGCTGGCTATGGCTACACCTTC
.	.	TRBV7-8	TRBJ2-1	CASSPEVFF	TGTGCCAGCAGCCCCGAAGTGTTCTTC
TRBD1	.	TRBV10-3	TRBJ2-7	CASTGTALYEQYF	TGTGCCAGCACCGGGACAGCCCTCTACGAGCAGTACTTC
.	.	TRBV7-2	TRBJ2-3	CASSLSRTQDTQYF	TGTGCCAGCAGCTTATCCCGGACACAAGATACGCAGTATTTT
TRBD1	.	TRBV29-1	TRBJ2-2	CSVTSRTGVTGELFF	TGCAGCGTTACCTCCCGGACAGGGGTGACCGGGGAGCTGTTTTTT
TRBD2	.	TRBV3-1	TRBJ2-7	CASTSTTSDYEQYF	TGTGCCAGCACCAGTACTACTAGCGACTACGAGCAGTACTTC
TRBD2	.	TRBV7-2	TRBJ2-7	CASSWGTSGRIYEQYF	TGTGCCAGCAGCTGGGGGACTAGCGGGAGGATCTACGAGCAGTACTTC
.	few	TRBV6-1	TRBJ2-7	CAGCHGPPYEQYF	TGTGCCGGTTGTCACGGGCCCCCCTACGAGCAGTACTTC
.	.	TRBV7-9	TRBJ1-2	CASSLIVGESYGYTF	TGTGCCAGCAGCTTAATTGTCGGGGAATCCTATGGCTACACCTTC
.	few	TRBV29-1	TRBJ1-1	CSVVPYRNTEAFF	TGCAGCGTTGTGCCTTACAGGAACACTGAAGCTTTCTTT
.	few	TRBV20-1	TRBJ2-3	CSASKRTDTQYF	TGCAGTGCTAGCAAGAGGACAGATACGCAGTATTTT
TRBD1	.	TRBV13	TRBJ2-7	CASSSGQGAYEQYF	TGTGCCAGCAGCTCCGGACAGGGTGCCTACGAGCAGTACTTC
.	few	TRBV20-1	TRBJ2-1	CSATRAGEQFF	TGCAGTGCCACCCGAGCGGGTGAGCAGTTCTTC
TRBD1	.	TRBV5-1	TRBJ2-3	CASSLQGASDTQYF	TGCGCCAGCAGCCTACAGGGGGCATCAGATACGCAGTATTTT
.	few	TRBV7-2	TRBJ1-2	CASSHYRSSYGYTF	TGTGCCAGCAGCCACTACAGGTCGAGCTATGGCTACACCTTC
TRBD1	.	TRBV7-9	TRBJ2-7	CASSSTGGTYEQYF	TGTGCCAGCAGCTCGACAGGGGGAACCTACGAGCAGTACTTC
TRBD2	few	TRBV5-6	TRBJ2-1	CASSFRLAGNNEQFF	TGTGCCAGCAGCTTTAGGCTAGCGGGAAATAATGAGCAGTTCTTC
TRBD1	.	TRBV2	TRBJ1-2	CASGGDRVPRFYGYTF	TGTGCCAGCGGGGGGGACAGGGTCCCCCGTTTCTATGGCTACACCTTC
.	.	TRBV12-3/TRBV12-4	TRBJ2-1	CASSPEGHYNEQFF	TGTGCCAGCAGCCCCGAGGGGCATTACAATGAGCAGTTCTTC
.	few	TRBV25-1	TRBJ1-2	CASSDSTRYGYTF	TGTGCCAGCAGTGACAGTACCCGCTATGGCTACACCTTC
TRBD1	.	TRBV7-9	TRBJ2-7	CASSFQTGSSYEQYF	TGTGCCAGCAGCTTTCAGACAGGGTCCTCCTACGAGCAGTACTTC
.	.	TRBV7-9	TRBJ1-1	CASSLQVEAFF	TGTGCCAGCAGCTTACAAGTGGAAGCTTTCTTT
TRBD1	few	TRBV7-9	TRBJ1-2	CASSLGTGGFDPYGYTF	TGTGCCAGCAGCTTAGGTACAGGGGGCTTCGACCCCTATGGCTACACCTTC
.	.	TRBV7-7	TRBJ1-5	CASSQSDSQPQHF	TGTGCCAGCAGCCAGTCTGACAGCCAGCCCCAGCATTTT
TRBD1	few	TRBV12-3/TRBV12-4	TRBJ2-6	CASSPGTGSGANVLTF	TGTGCCAGCAGTCCGGGGACAGGCTCTGGGGCCAACGTCCTGACTTTC
.	few	TRBV20-1	TRBJ2-1	CSAPLSRVPYNEQFF	TGCAGTGCCCCCCTTAGTCGGGTACCCTACAATGAGCAGTTCTTC
TRBD1	.	TRBV5-1	TRBJ2-7	CASSPGTVDEQYF	TGCGCCAGCAGCCCCGGGACAGTTGACGAGCAGTACTTC
.	.	TRBV7-2	TRBJ2-7	CASSKRTSYEQYF	TGTGCCAGCAGCAAACGGACCTCCTACGAGCAGTACTTC
TRBD2	.	TRBV7-9	TRBJ2-3	CASSHRAGGSTDTQYF	TGTGCCAGCAGCCACAGGGCGGGAGGTAGCACAGATACGCAGTATTTT
TRBD2	few	TRBV29-1	TRBJ2-1	CSVGLAGVYNEQFF	TGCAGCGTTGGTCTAGCGGGAGTCTACAATGAGCAGTTCTTC
.	many	TRBV28	TRBJ1-1	CASSTTTALGTEAFF	TGTGCCAGCAGTACGACTACAGCCTTGGGCACTGAAGCTTTCTTT
.	few	TRBV4-1	TRBJ1-2	CASSQPDRNGYTF	TGCGCCAGCAGCCAACCCGACAGGAATGGCTACACCTTC
TRBD2	.	TRBV20-1	TRBJ2-4	CSAAPSGAKNIQYF	TGCAGTGCTGCACCTAGCGGCGCCAAAAACATTCAGTACTTC
TRBD2	once	TRBV18	TRBJ2-7	CASSPNLSGNEQYF	TGTGCCAGCTCACCAAACCTTAGCGGGAACGAGCAGTACTTC
.	few	TRBV20-1	TRBJ1-3	CSAIYGAGNTIYF	TGCAGTGCAATCTACGGGGCTGGAAACACCATATATTTT